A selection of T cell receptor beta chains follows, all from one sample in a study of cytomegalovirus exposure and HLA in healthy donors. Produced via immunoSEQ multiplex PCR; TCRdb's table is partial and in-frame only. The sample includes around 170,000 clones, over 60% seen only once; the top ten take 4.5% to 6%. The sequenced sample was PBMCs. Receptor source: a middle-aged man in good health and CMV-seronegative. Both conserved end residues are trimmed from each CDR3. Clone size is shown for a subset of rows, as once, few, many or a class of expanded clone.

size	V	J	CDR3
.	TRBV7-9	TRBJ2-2	ASSLTFSGGELF
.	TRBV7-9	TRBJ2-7	ASSREGAGEQY
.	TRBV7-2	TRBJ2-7	ASSPQGTASYEQY
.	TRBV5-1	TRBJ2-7	ASSRRGTSVDEQY
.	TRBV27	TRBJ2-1	ASRPLAGFSNEQF
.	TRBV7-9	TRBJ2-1	ASSLGGGLLDEQF
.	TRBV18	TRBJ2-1	ASSPGTSGIGEQF
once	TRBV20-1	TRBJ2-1	SGTSYNEQF
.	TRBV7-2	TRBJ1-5	ASSADRVDQPQH
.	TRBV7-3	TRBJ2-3	ASGAGTGRADTQY
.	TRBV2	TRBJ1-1	ATGGWRNTEAF
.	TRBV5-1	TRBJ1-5	ASRAGVSGELNQPQH
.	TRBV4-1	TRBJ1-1	ASSQTGSGAF
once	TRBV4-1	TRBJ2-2	ASSQGTRGDTGELF
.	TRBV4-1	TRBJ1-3	ASSQDQGTGNTIY
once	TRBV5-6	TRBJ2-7	ASSLGTVSYEQY
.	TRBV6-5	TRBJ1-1	ASSYMGEFTEAF
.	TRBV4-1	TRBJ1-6	ASSHQRGTGTGNSPLH
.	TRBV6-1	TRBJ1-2	ASSVGQGLRGYT
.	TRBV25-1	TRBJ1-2	ASSGGGSTNYGYT
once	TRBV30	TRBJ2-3	AWSQGADTQY
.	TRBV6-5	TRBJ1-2	ATSGGREYGYT
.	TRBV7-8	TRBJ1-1	ASSSLGDFSLNTEAF
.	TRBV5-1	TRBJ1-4	ASSLADRDGEKLF